A single sample gave rise to the 17 T cell receptor beta chains below, sequenced in a study of blood T cell repertoires in COVID-19. Assay used: immunoSEQ multiplex PCR; TCRdb lists only in-frame clones, some missing. The sample consists of under 250,000 clones, 80% of them appearing once. The sequencing input was peripheral blood. These receptors originate from a woman in her seventies with acute or convalescent COVID-19.

CDR3 region: CASSLDLAGGTQYF. CDR3 bases: TGTGCCAGCAGCTTGGACCTAGCGGGGGGTACGCAGTATTTT. The chain employs TRBV5-5 and TRBJ2-3; TRBD2 agrees at 11 bases. This CDR3 is built from 14 residues. CDR1 SGHKS and CDR2 YYEKEE come from the germline V gene (reference sequence). V dropped 0 bases and J dropped 8; count of bases not matched to a gene: 2.

The chain joins TRBV27 to TRBJ1-4, with D hard to call. The CDR3 runs to 16 residues. V was shortened by 0 bases and J by 5 bases, with 13 bases between the two germline ends. Germline lookup yields CDR1 MNHEY and CDR2 SMNVEV (reference sequence). The CDR3 here is CASSLSQYGPNEKLFF. The CDR3 region has the DNA TGTGCCAGCAGTTTATCTCAATACGGTCCGAATGAAAAACTGTTTTTT.

V gene TRBV29-1 combines with J gene TRBJ2-3, with D tentatively TRBD2 (5 bases). Germline V lookup: CDR1 SQVTM, CDR2 ANQGSEA. This CDR3 comprises 14 residues. Between the trimmed V and J ends, which lost 5 bases and 0 bases, there was a span of 12 bases. CDR3 DNA: TGCAGCGTTATACTAGGAACTAGCACAGATACGCAGTATTTT. This encodes CSVILGTSTDTQYF.

The J gene is TRBJ1-2, the V gene TRBV29-1; 9 bases agree with TRBD1. From germline, CDR1 is SQVTM and CDR2 ANQGSEA. The CDR3 sequence is 14 residues long. The V gene end was trimmed by 7 bases and the J gene end by 7 bases; junction bases not matched to a gene: 13. The DNA for the CDR3 is TGCAGCGCCTCCTGGCCGGGACAGGGATTTGGCTACACCTTC. This sequence encodes CSASWPGQGFGYTF.

V is TRBV23-1 and J is TRBJ1-2; tentative D call: TRBD1 (6 bases). TRBV23-1 falls under the ORF class, with uncertain function. With 2 bases removed from V and 4 bases from J, the gap between germline ends came to 8 bases. The CDR3 runs 13 residues. CDR3 loop: CASSQNRAYGYTF. As DNA, the CDR3 is TGCGCCAGCAGTCAAAACAGGGCCTATGGCTACACCTTC.

The V and J genes are TRBV12-3 or TRBV12-4 and TRBJ1-1, with D unresolved. This CDR3 has 11 amino acids. With 5 bases removed from V and 10 bases from J, the gap between germline ends came to 11 bases. Written as DNA, the CDR3 is TGTGCCAGCAGTCGGGGTATTGCAGCTTTCTTT. Encoded protein: CASSRGIAAFF.

This clone showed up just a few times. The chain recombines TRBV28 with TRBJ2-4, with D possibly being TRBD1 (6 bases). The CDR3 loop spans 14 amino acids. Trimming took 7 bases from V and 9 from J, leaving 19 bases between them. Germline-derived CDR1 and CDR2 are MDHEN and SYDVKM. The CDR3 here is CASTLEGVTSIQYF. CDR3 bases: TGTGCCAGCACCCTAGAGGGGGTCACAAGCATTCAGTACTTC.

The chain uses TRBV28 and TRBJ2-7; D might be TRBD1 (6 bases). Per germline, CDR1 MDHEN and CDR2 SYDVKM. CDR3 length equals 15 residues. Between the trimmed V and J ends, which lost 4 bases and 2 bases, there was a span of 15 bases. DNA for the CDR3: TGTGCCAGCAGTTCACAGGGTAAAATGACCTACGAGCAGTACTTC. Amino acids: CASSSQGKMTYEQYF.

The gene calls are TRBV6-5 and TRBJ2-6, with D perhaps TRBD2 (6 bases). V lost 7 bases and J lost 11, with 18 bases in between. Germline values: CDR1 MNHEY, CDR2 SVGAGI. The CDR3 totals 14 residues. CDR3: CASTNPGGSYVLTF. The CDR3 DNA is TGTGCCAGCACCAACCCTGGGGGGTCCTACGTCCTGACTTTC.

This clone was seen repeatedly, ten times or more. The chain has TRBV11-2 and TRBJ1-6, with D possibly TRBD1 on 6 matching bases. Trimming took off 0 bases at V and 7 bases at J, with 10 bases between the two ends. Per germline, CDR1 SGHAT and CDR2 FQNNGV. The CDR3 length is 15 residues. DNA of the CDR3: TGTGCCAGCAGCTTAGAACAGGGCAAGAATTCACCCCTCCACTTT. This codes for CASSLEQGKNSPLHF.

The chain joins TRBV5-1 to TRBJ2-7, with D perhaps matching TRBD2 (5 bases). The CDR3 covers 13 residues. Per the germline V gene, CDR1 is SGHRS and CDR2 is YFSETQ. Trimming cost V 4 bases and J 3 bases, with 11 bases left between them. The CDR3 loop reads CASSPGNNYEQYF. The CDR3, as DNA: TGCGCCAGCAGCCCGGGGAACAACTACGAGCAGTACTTC.

This chain links TRBV5-1 with TRBJ1-5; D might be TRBD1 (6 bases). There are 15 residues in the CDR3. V was cut by 3 bases and J by 7 bases, with 17 bases left in between. From germline, CDR1 is SGHRS and CDR2 YFSETQ. The CDR3, as DNA: TGCGCCAGCAGCTGGTCCGGGACACGGGGCCAGCCCCAGCATTTT. This encodes CASSWSGTRGQPQHF.

The chain couples TRBV6-6 to TRBJ1-2; perhaps TRBD1 as D (5 bases). From germline, CDR1 is MNHNY and CDR2 SVGAGI (reference sequence). V lost 7 bases and J 4 bases, leaving 13 bases between the germline ends. The CDR3 covers 13 residues. The CDR3 DNA reads as TGTGCCAGCACCCAGGGAGGGGTCTATGGCTACACCTTC. Translation: CASTQGGVYGYTF.

The chain uses TRBV6-2 or TRBV6-3 and TRBJ1-5; 7 bases are shared with TRBD1. The J segment lost 10 bases and the V segment lost 5 bases, leaving 14 bases of the junction unmatched. This CDR3 comprises 15 residues. The V gene's germline CDR1 is MNHEY and CDR2 SVGEGT. DNA of the CDR3: TGTGCCAGCAGTAGCAGGGGACAGCGAGGGGAACCCCAGCATTTT. Its protein is CASSSRGQRGEPQHF.

The V call is TRBV10-3, the J call TRBJ2-3, with 7 bases lining up with TRBD1. The CDR3 runs to 14 residues. Germline V gene lookup returns CDR1 ENHRY and CDR2 SYGVKD. V lost 4 bases to trimming and J lost 6 bases; unmatched junction nucleotides: 7. The CDR3 DNA reads TGTGCCATCAGTGTAGAACAGGGGTTGGATACGCAGTATTTT. It is translated as CAISVEQGLDTQYF.

The rearrangement joins TRBV11-2 to TRBJ2-7; D gene uncertain. This CDR3 has 13 residues. V gave up 5 bases and J gave up 4 bases, with 12 bases separating them. CDR1 and CDR2 (germline): SGHAT, FQNNGV. CDR3 sequence (DNA): TGTGCCAGCAGCCTCCTCTATGAATACGAGCAGTACTTC. This sequence encodes CASSLLYEYEQYF.

This clone was recorded once. The same CDR3 is also encoded by other DNA sequences in this sample. DNA for the CDR3: TGTGCCATCAGTGAGTCGTTAGGGGGCTCCTACGAGCAGTACTTC. Residues: CAISESLGGSYEQYF. This chain links TRBV10-3 with TRBJ2-7; D is perhaps TRBD1 (6 bases). Germline CDR1 and CDR2: ENHRY and SYGVKD. This CDR3 has 15 amino acids. Trimming took 0 bases from V and 0 from J, leaving 9 bases between them.